One T cell receptor (beta chain) is described in this entry. The antigen remains unidentified. The CDR3 length is 17 residues. V dropped 5 bases and J dropped 5; count of bases not matched to a gene: 12. The germline gives CDR1 SEHNR, CDR2 FQNEAQ (reference sequence). This sample was taken from a study of T-cell reconstitution after alpha-beta-depleted transplantation in children. Study-level points and caveats: Several hundred expanded graft clones reportedly supplied alpha-beta T cells about two months after transplant. One year post-transplant, T-cell counts and diversity were largely derived from T cells produced anew.

Unique molecular identifiers tagged the TCRbeta library. TCRdb redid the calling of the PCR reads with MiXCR, one entry per CDR3 protein. The profile covers approximately 500,000 distinct CDR3 sequences, with about a quarter appearing a single time and under 45% taken by the ten largest. Source: PBMCs, taken before TCRalphabeta/CD19-depleted stem cell transplant. The source is a boy in the first two years of life with Wiskott-Aldrich syndrome, due to receive a stem cell transplant. The chain combines TRBV7-9 with TRBJ2-5; 12 bases are shared with TRBD1. The CDR3 loop reads CASSPRDRGLKLETQYF. CDR3 DNA: TGTGCCAGCAGCCCTCGGGACAGGGGGCTAAAACTTGAGACCCAGTACTTC. The full variable domain, with the rest looked up from reference TRBV7-9 and TRBJ2-5, is DTGVSQNPRHKITKRGQNVTFRCDPISEHNRLYWYRQTLGQGPEFLTYFQNEAQLEKSRLLSDRFSAERPKGSFSTLEIQRTEQGDSAMYLCASSPRDRGLKLETQYFGPGTRLLVL.